The source of this T cell receptor beta chain is a study of shared clonotypes between healthy human individuals. Findings and limits, study-wide: Deeper or shallower sequencing was expected to change how clonotypes are shared among donors.

On this clone: The antigen is unknown.

Libraries were prepared by immunoSEQ multiplex PCR; TCRdb keeps only in-frame clonotypes and omits some of them. The table records 1.6 million or so clones, approximately 98.5% of them present only once. The CDR3 is made up of 15 amino acids. Germline assignment: CDR1 MDHEN and CDR2 SYDVKM. V trimming: 5 bases; J trimming: 2 bases; junction bases outside the gene matches: 9. Donation came from healthy HIV-negative adults that had no recent acute infections or vaccinations. All donors were Caucasian adults living in Nashville, Tennessee. The chain couples TRBV28 to TRBJ2-7, with 7 bases matching TRBD1. Specimen: naive CD4+ T cells sorted from blood. Stated subset: CD45RA+ positively selected. The sequence was collected from a man younger than 45 in good health. CDR3 nucleotide sequence: TGTGCCAGCAGTGCACAGGGGATAAGGACCTACGAGCAGTACTTC. This encodes CASSAQGIRTYEQYF.